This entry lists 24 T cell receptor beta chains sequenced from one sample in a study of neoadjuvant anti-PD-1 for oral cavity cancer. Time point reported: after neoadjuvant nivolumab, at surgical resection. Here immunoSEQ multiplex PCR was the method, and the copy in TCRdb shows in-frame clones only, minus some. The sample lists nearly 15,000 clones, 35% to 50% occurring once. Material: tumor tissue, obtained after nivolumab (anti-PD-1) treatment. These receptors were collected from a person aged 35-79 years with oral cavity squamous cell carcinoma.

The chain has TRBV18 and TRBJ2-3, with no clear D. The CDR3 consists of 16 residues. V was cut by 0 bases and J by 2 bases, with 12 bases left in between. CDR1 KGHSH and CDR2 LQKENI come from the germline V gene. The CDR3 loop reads CASSPPFGRLTDTQYF. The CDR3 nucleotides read TGTGCCAGCTCACCACCGTTCGGCAGACTCACAGATACGCAGTATTTT.

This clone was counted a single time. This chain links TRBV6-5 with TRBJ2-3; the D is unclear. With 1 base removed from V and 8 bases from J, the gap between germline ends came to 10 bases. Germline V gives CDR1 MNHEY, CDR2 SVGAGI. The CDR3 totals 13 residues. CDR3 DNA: TGTGCCAGCAGTTACTGGCCACCCGGTACGCAGTATTTT. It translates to CASSYWPPGTQYF.

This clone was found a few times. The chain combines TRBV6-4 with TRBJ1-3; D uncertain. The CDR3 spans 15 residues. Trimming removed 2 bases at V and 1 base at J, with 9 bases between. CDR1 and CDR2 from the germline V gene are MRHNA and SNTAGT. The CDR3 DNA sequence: TGTGCCAGCAGTGACGTCGCCAGGTCTGGAAACACCATATATTTT. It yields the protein CASSDVARSGNTIYF.

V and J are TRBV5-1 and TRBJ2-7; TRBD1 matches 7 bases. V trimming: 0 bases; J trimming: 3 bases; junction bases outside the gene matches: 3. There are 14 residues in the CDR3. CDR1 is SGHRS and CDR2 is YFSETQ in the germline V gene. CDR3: CASSLEAGGYEQYF. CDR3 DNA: TGCGCCAGCAGCTTGGAGGCAGGGGGCTACGAGCAGTACTTC.

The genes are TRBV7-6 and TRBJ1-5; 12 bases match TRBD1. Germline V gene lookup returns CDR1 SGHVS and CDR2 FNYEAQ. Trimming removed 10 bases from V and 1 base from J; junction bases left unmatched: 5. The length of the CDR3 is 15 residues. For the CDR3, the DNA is TGTGCCACCGGGACAGGGGGCATAAGCAATCAGCCCCAGCATTTT. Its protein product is CATGTGGISNQPQHF.

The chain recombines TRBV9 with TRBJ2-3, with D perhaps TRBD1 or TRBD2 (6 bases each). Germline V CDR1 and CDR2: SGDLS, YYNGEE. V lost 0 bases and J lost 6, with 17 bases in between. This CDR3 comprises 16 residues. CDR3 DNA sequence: TGTGCCAGCAGCGTAGATCAAGGGGGGCCGGCGGATACGCAGTATTTT. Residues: CASSVDQGGPADTQYF.

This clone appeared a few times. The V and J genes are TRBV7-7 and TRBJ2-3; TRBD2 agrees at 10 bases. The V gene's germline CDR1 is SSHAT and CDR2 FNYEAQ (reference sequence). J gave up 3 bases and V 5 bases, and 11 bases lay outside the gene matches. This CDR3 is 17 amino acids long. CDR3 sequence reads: CASSNPSSGGMTDTQYF. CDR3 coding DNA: TGTGCCAGCAGCAATCCTTCTAGCGGGGGCATGACAGATACGCAGTATTTT.

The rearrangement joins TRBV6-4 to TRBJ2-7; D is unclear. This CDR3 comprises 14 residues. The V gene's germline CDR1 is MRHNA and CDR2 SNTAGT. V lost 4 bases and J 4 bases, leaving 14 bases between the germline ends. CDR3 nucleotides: TGTGCCAGCAGTGCCCAGCCCGGGTCGTACGAGCAGTACTTC. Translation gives CASSAQPGSYEQYF.

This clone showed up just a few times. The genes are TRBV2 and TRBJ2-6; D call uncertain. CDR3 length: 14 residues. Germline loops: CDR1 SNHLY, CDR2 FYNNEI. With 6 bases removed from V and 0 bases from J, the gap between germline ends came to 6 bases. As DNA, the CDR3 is TGTGCCAGCAGGCAGGTCTCTGGGGCCAACGTCCTGACTTTC. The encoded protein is CASRQVSGANVLTF.

The DNA of the CDR3 is TGTGCCAGCAGCCCCGCAGCCACTGAAGCTTTCTTT. Its protein is CASSPAATEAFF. V is TRBV7-8 and J is TRBJ1-1; D not certain. From germline, CDR1 is SGHVS and CDR2 FQNEAQ. With 5 bases removed from V and 4 bases from J, the gap between germline ends came to 8 bases. The CDR3 has 12 amino acids.

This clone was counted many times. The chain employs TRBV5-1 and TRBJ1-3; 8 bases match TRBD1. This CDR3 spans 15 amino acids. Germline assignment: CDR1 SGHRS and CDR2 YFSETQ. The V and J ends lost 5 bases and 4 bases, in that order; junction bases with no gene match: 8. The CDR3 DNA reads TGCGCCAGCAGTTATACAGGGGGTGACGGAAACACCATATATTTT. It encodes CASSYTGGDGNTIYF.

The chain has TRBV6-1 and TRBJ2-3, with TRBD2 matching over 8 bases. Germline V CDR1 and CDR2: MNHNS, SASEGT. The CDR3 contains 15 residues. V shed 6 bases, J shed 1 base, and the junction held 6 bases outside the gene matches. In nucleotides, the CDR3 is TGTGCCAGCAGAATGGGACTAGGGGGCACAGATACGCAGTATTTT. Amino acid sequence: CASRMGLGGTDTQYF.

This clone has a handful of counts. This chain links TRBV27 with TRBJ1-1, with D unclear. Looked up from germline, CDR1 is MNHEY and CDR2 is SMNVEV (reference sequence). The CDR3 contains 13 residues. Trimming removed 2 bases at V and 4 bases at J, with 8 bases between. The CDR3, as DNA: TGTGCCAGCAGTTTAAGGGTGTCCACTGAAGCTTTCTTT. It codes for CASSLRVSTEAFF.

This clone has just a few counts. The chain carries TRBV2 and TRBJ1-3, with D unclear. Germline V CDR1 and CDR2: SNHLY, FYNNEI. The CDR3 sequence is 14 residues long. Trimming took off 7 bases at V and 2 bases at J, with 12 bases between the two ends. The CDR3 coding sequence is TGTGCCAGCATGGAACTCCTCACTGGAAACACCATATATTTT. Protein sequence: CASMELLTGNTIYF.

CDR3 DNA sequence: TGTGCCAGCAGCTCGGAAAGGGGTCGGGTCCCCTACGAGCAGTACTTC. It yields the protein CASSSERGRVPYEQYF. The V call is TRBV5-5, the J call TRBJ2-7; perhaps TRBD1 as D (5 bases). Trimming removed 3 bases at V and 2 bases at J, with 18 bases between. Germline V CDR1 and CDR2: SGHKS, YYEKEE (reference sequence). The CDR3 length is 16 residues.

CDR3: CASSEAEAFF. DNA for the CDR3: TGTGCCAGCAGTGAAGCGGAAGCTTTCTTT. The chain recombines TRBV6-1 with TRBJ1-1; D is ambiguous. The germline V gene encodes CDR1 MNHNS and CDR2 SASEGT. The CDR3 is 10 amino acids. V was cut by 0 bases and J by 8 bases, with 1 base left in between.

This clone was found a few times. This CDR3 reads CASSYRGPFPNQPQHF. CDR3 bases: TGTGCCAGCAGTTACAGGGGACCATTCCCTAATCAGCCCCAGCATTTT. The chain joins TRBV2 to TRBJ1-5, with TRBD1 matching over 7 bases. V shed 5 bases and J 4 bases; nucleotides not matched to a gene: 11. Germline CDR1 SNHLY, CDR2 FYNNEI. The length of the CDR3 is 16 residues.

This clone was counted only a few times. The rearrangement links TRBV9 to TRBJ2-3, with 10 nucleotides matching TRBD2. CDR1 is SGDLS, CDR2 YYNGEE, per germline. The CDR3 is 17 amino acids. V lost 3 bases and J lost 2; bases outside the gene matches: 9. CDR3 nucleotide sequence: TGTGCCAGCAGCGCGGGTTTAGCGGGGGGTTTCACAGATACGCAGTATTTT. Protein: CASSAGLAGGFTDTQYF.

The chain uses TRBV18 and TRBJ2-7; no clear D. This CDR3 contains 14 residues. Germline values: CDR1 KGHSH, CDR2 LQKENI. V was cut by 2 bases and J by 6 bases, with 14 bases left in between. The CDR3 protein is CASSPSGLLFEQYF. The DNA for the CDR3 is TGTGCCAGCTCACCATCCGGGTTACTTTTCGAGCAGTACTTC.

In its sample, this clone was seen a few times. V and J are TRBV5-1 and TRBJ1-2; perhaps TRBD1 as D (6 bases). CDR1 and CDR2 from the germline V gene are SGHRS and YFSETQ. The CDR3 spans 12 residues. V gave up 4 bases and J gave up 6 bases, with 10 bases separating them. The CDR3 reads CASSRTADGYTF. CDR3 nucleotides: TGCGCCAGCAGCAGGACAGCTGATGGCTACACCTTC. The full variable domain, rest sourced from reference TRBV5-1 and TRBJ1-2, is KAGVTQTPRYLIKTRGQQVTLSCSPISGHRSVSWYQQTPGQGLQFLFEYFSETQRNKGNFPGRFSGRQFSNSRSEMNVSTLELGDSALYLCASSRTADGYTFGSGTRLTVV.

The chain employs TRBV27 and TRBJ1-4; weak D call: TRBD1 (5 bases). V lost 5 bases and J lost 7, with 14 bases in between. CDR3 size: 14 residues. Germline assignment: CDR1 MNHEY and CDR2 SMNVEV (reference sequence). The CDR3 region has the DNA TGTGCCAGCAGTACCCGGGGGGGTGCTGAAAAACTGTTTTTT. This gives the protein CASSTRGGAEKLFF.

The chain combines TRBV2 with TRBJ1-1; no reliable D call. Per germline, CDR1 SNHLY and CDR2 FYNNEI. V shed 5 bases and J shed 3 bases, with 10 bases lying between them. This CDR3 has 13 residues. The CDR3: CASSTRADTEAFF. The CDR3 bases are TGTGCCAGCAGTACCCGGGCCGACACTGAAGCTTTCTTT.

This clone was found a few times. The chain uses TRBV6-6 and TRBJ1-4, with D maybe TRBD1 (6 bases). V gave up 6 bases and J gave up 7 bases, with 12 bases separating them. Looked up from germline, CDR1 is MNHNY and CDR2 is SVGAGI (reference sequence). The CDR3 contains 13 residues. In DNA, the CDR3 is TGTGCCAGCAGAGAAACAGGGACTGAAAAACTGTTTTTT. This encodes CASRETGTEKLFF.

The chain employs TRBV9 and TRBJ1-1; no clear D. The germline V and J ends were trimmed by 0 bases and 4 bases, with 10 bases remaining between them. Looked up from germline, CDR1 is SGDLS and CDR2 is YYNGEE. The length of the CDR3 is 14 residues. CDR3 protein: CASSVVTELTEAFF. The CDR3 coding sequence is TGTGCCAGCAGCGTAGTAACAGAACTCACTGAAGCTTTCTTT.